Ten or more counts support the clone carrying this T cell receptor beta chain. Its antigen is as yet unknown. V was clipped by 5 bases and J by 7 bases; unmatched bases: 11. The CDR3 is 16 residues long. TCRdb re-derived calls from the 5' RACE reads in MiXCR, one entry per CDR3 protein. Among just over 150,000 distinct CDR3 sequences listed, roughly 18% were seen once. This sample was taken from a study of CD8 T cells in ankylosing spondylitis. Study conclusions and caveats: Disease-linked clones had a CD8+ phenotype and relatively low frequency in peripheral blood. According to the report, clones linked to the disease were significantly enriched in matched synovial fluid samples taken from ankylosing spondylitis patients.

Sequencing input: blood, either unsorted or a sorted T cell fraction (not recorded which). The rearrangement joins TRBV12-3 or TRBV12-4 to TRBJ2-1; the match to TRBD2 covers 10 bases. This receptor was identified in a male donor with ankylosing spondylitis or in good health (not recorded which). The CDR3 DNA reads TGTGCCAGCAGTCCGTTTAGCGGGAGGCCGGAGAATGAGCAGTTCTTC. Translated: CASSPFSGRPENEQFF.